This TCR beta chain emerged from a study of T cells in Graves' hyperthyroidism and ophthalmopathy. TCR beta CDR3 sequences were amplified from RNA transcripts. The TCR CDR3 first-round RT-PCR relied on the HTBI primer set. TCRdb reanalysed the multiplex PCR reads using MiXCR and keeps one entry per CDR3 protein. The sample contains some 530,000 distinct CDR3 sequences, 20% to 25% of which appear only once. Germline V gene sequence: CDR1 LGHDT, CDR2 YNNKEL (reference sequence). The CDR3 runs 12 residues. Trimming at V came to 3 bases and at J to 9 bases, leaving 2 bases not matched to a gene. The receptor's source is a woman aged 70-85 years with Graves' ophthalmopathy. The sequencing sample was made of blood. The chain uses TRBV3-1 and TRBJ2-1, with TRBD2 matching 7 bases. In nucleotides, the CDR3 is TGTGCCAGCAGCCATCCGGGGGGTGAGCAGTTCTTC. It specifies CASSHPGGEQFF.